The rows below give T cell receptor beta chains drawn from one sample of a study of beta chain features in type 1 diabetes. The method was immunoSEQ multiplex PCR; TCRdb's version includes in-frame clones alone and lacks a portion of them. The sample records more than 350,000 clones, about an eighth being singletons. What was sequenced was naive CD4+ T cells from blood. The receptors derive from a woman younger than 35 in good health. Each CDR3 is given with its conserved first and last residue. Fields, in order: V gene, J gene, D gene, CDR3 protein. The D gene is left open where the match is weak.

TRBV7-9	TRBJ2-6	-	CASTPTGGANVLTF
TRBV14	TRBJ1-2	TRBD1	CASSQASGQYHYGYTF
TRBV30	TRBJ2-6	-	CAWSATGANVLTF
TRBV7-2	TRBJ1-2	TRBD1	CASGQAGYGYTF
TRBV7-9	TRBJ2-6	-	CASHYSGANVLTF
TRBV6-4	TRBJ2-7	-	CASSDKGPRSSYEQYF
TRBV23-1	TRBJ2-1	-	CATFGLGNEQFF
TRBV4-1	TRBJ1-6	-	CASSQDRAEIRPLHF
TRBV15	TRBJ2-5	-	CATSREDYGRETQYF
TRBV9	TRBJ2-2	-	CASSVFSQAGELFF
TRBV6-6	TRBJ2-1	-	CASSYSPVEQFF
TRBV15	TRBJ1-2	-	CATSRARRSYGYTF
TRBV19	TRBJ1-1	-	CASRNSDIANTEAFF
TRBV27	TRBJ2-3	TRBD2	CASSPGLVATDTQYF
TRBV14	TRBJ1-1	-	CASSLFAGVNTEAFF
TRBV7-2	TRBJ2-3	-	CASSFQRSRTDTQYF
TRBV15	TRBJ1-4	-	CATSRDRGPNEKLFF
TRBV19	TRBJ1-4	-	CASSMWSEKLFF
TRBV9	TRBJ2-2	-	CASSVTTNTGELFF
TRBV9	TRBJ2-1	TRBD1	CASSVNRGDHNEQFF